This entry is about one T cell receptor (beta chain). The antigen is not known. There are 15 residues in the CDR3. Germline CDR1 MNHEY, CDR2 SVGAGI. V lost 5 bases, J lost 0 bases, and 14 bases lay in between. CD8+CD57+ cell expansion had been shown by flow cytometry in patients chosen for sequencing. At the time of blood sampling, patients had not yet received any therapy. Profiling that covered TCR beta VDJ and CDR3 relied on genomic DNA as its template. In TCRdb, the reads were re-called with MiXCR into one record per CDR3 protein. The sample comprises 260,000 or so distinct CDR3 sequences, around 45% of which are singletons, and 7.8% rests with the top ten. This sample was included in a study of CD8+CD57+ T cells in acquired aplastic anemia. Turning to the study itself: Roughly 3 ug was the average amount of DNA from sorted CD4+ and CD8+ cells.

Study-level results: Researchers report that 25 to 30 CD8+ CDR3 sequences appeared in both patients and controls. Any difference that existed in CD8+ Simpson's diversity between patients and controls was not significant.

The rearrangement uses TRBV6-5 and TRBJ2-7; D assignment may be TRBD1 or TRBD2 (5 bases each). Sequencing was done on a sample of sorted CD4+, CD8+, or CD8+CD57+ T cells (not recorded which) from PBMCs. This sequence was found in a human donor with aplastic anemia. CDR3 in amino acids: CASSPGTHSSYEQYF. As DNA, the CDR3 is TGTGCCAGCAGTCCCGGGACGCATAGCTCCTACGAGCAGTACTTC.